The rows below give T cell receptor beta chains drawn from one sample of a study of beta chain features in type 1 diabetes. TCRdb's copy holds only in-frame clones and misses some; the assay was immunoSEQ multiplex PCR. This table has approximately 400,000 clones, around 16% appearing once. The sample taken for sequencing was naive CD4+ T cells from blood. The receptors were gathered from a woman aged 18-29 years in good health. Each CDR3 is given with its conserved first and last residue. Each record gives: J gene, D gene, V gene, clone size, CDR3 DNA, CDR3 protein. D genes are given only for firm matches. Size is stated for part of the rows, as once, few or many counts, or as a class when the clone is expanded.

TRBJ2-7 - TRBV18 - TGTGCCAGCTCACCTGCCGAGGGAACCTACGAGCAGTACTTC CASSPAEGTYEQYF
TRBJ1-1 - TRBV18 - TGTGCCAGCTCACCACCTCGCACTGAAGCTTTCTTT CASSPPRTEAFF
TRBJ2-3 - TRBV2 - TGTGCCAGCCTCCCGCAGGGACTCCCTAGCACAGATACGCAGTATTTT CASLPQGLPSTDTQYF
TRBJ2-2 - TRBV5-1 few TGCGCCAGCAGCTTGGCGTATACCGGGGAGCTGTTTTTT CASSLAYTGELFF
TRBJ2-1 - TRBV4-2 few TGTGCCAGCAGCCAAGATCTGGGGCGACATGAGCAGTTCTTC CASSQDLGRHEQFF
TRBJ2-5 - TRBV5-1 few TGCGCCAGCAGCTTGGATCCAACCGCGTACCAAGAGACCCAGTACTTC CASSLDPTAYQETQYF
TRBJ2-1 TRBD1 TRBV30 few TGTGCCTGGAGGGGGTCCGGGACAGGGGTCTTAAATGAGCAGTTCTTC CAWRGSGTGVLNEQFF
TRBJ2-5 TRBD2 TRBV11-2 few TGTGCCAGCAGCTCCGTACCGGGACTAGCGGGAGATGTGGGAGAGACCCAGTACTTC CASSSVPGLAGDVGETQYF
TRBJ2-1 TRBD2 TRBV5-6 few TGTGCCAGCAGCTTAAGGGGACTAACACAGCAGTTCTTC CASSLRGLTQQFF
TRBJ1-1 - TRBV25-1 few TGTGCCAGCACCCTCGGACAGTCTAACACTGAAGCTTTCTTT CASTLGQSNTEAFF
TRBJ2-7 TRBD2 TRBV10-3 - TGTGCCATCACCGAGCGGGAGGGTTCCTACGAGCAGTACTTC CAITEREGSYEQYF
TRBJ1-5 - TRBV2 few TGTGCCAGCAGTGGGGAGAGTCATAGCAATCAGCCCCAGCATTTT CASSGESHSNQPQHF
TRBJ2-5 - TRBV20-1 - TGCAGTGCTCTACGGGGAGGGACCCAGTACTTC CSALRGGTQYF
TRBJ2-7 - TRBV4-2 few TGTGCCAGCAGTACTTCAACGGGATCTTCCTACGAGCAGTACTTC CASSTSTGSSYEQYF
TRBJ2-5 - TRBV30 few TGTGCCTGGAGACTTGCCCAAGAGACCCAGTACTTC CAWRLAQETQYF
TRBJ2-1 - TRBV28 - TGTGCCAGCAGGACCCAGCGGATTTCGTTCTACAATGAGCAGTTCTTC CASRTQRISFYNEQFF
TRBJ2-1 TRBD2 TRBV29-1 few TGCAGCGTTGACCCTAGCGGGACCATCCCCTCCTACAATGAGCAGTTCTTC CSVDPSGTIPSYNEQFF
TRBJ1-2 TRBD1 TRBV28 - TGTGCCAGCAGTTCGACAGGGGAGAGGGGATACACCTTC CASSSTGERGYTF
TRBJ2-7 TRBD2 TRBV23-1 - TGCGCCAGCAGTCAATCGAGTGGTAGCGGGAGTACCTACGAGCAGTACTTC CASSQSSGSGSTYEQYF
TRBJ2-1 - TRBV5-1 few TGCGCCAGCAGCTTGGACCGGACTCTGTTCAATGAGCAGTTCTTC CASSLDRTLFNEQFF
TRBJ2-1 - TRBV6-5 few TGTGCCAGCAGGCACGGGACTCAGTTTTCTAGTGAGCAGTTCTTC CASRHGTQFSSEQFF
TRBJ2-4 - TRBV6-5 few TGTGCCAGCAGTTACAGGGGGACCAAAAACATTCAGTACTTC CASSYRGTKNIQYF
TRBJ2-5 TRBD1 TRBV9 - TGTGCCAGCAGCGTGACGGGACAGGGGGCTAGCGAGACCCAGTACTTC CASSVTGQGASETQYF
TRBJ2-2 TRBD2 TRBV30 - TGTGCCTGGGAACTAGCGGGAAGGACCGGGGAGCTGTTTTTT CAWELAGRTGELFF
TRBJ2-7 - TRBV18 few TGTGCCAGCTCACCACCAACAGTCTACGAGCAGTACTTC CASSPPTVYEQYF
TRBJ2-1 - TRBV9 few TGTGCCAGCAGCGTAGACAGGGCGACGGGCAATGAGCAGTTCTTC CASSVDRATGNEQFF
TRBJ2-7 TRBD2 TRBV29-1 few TGCAGCGTCGCGGGACTAGCGGGACTCTACGAGCAGTACTTC CSVAGLAGLYEQYF
TRBJ2-7 TRBD2 TRBV19 - TGTGCCAGTAGACTAGCGGGAGATTCCTACGAGCAGTACTTC CASRLAGDSYEQYF
TRBJ1-5 - TRBV7-9 - TGTGCCAGCAGCTCATCGGGGGGGGCACAGCCCCAGCATTTT CASSSSGGAQPQHF
TRBJ2-7 TRBD1 TRBV6-5 - TGTGCCAGCAGTTACGTAGGGACAGGGGTCCCCTACGAGCAGTACTTC CASSYVGTGVPYEQYF
TRBJ1-5 TRBD1 TRBV19 - TGTGCCAGTAGTCCGACAGGGGGGTATCAGCCCCAGCATTTT CASSPTGGYQPQHF
TRBJ1-5 - TRBV7-6 - TGTGCCAGCAGCTCGGGTCCAGGGGTTGTGGGCAATCAGCCCCAGCATTTT CASSSGPGVVGNQPQHF
TRBJ2-7 - TRBV25-1 few TGTGCCACCGAATCCGCCCGGACAGCTACCTACGAGCAGTACTTC CATESARTATYEQYF
TRBJ2-7 TRBD1 TRBV7-9 - TGTGCCAGCAGCTTCCGGGACAGGGGGTTCGAGCAGTACTTC CASSFRDRGFEQYF
TRBJ2-3 TRBD2 TRBV30 few TGTGCCTGGGGGAGCGGGAGGGGGTTGGATACGCAGTATTTT CAWGSGRGLDTQYF
TRBJ1-2 - TRBV6-1 few TGTGCCAGCAGTGAAGGGGCGGGTAGCTATGGCTACACCTTC CASSEGAGSYGYTF
TRBJ1-5 - TRBV28 - TGTGCCAGCAGCGTTAGCAATCAGCCCCAGCATTTT CASSVSNQPQHF